These T cell receptor beta chains were read from a single sample in a study of cytomegalovirus exposure and HLA in healthy donors. The assay was immunoSEQ multiplex PCR, and TCRdb's table has in-frame clones only and misses some. Of over 100,000 clones listed, almost 90% are singletons. The sequenced material came from PBMCs. The receptors stem from a young woman in good health and CMV-seronegative. Both conserved end residues are part of each CDR3. Fields, in order: CDR3 protein, CDR3 DNA, J gene, V gene, clone size, D gene. D genes are given only for firm matches. Clone size is not always given. Where it is, it says once, few, many or a class for expanded clones.

CASSDRGQETQYF | TGTGCCAGCAGTGACAGGGGGCAAGAGACCCAGTACTTC | TRBJ2-5 | TRBV6-1 | - | TRBD1
CASSDRGQGEQYF | TGTGCCAGCAGTGACAGGGGGCAAGGCGAGCAGTACTTC | TRBJ2-7 | TRBV6-6 | - | TRBD1
CASSEQGTQYF | TGTGCCAGCAGCGAACAGGGGACCCAGTACTTC | TRBJ2-5 | TRBV7-2 | once | -
CRVGTQNEQFF | TGCAGGGTCGGGACTCAAAATGAGCAGTTCTTC | TRBJ2-1 | TRBV20-1 | - | -
CASSYSRRDRGYEQYF | TGTGCCAGCAGTTACTCGAGGCGGGACAGGGGCTACGAGCAGTACTTC | TRBJ2-7 | TRBV6-6 | - | TRBD1
CASTPVSSYEQYF | TGTGCCAGCACCCCAGTCAGCTCCTACGAGCAGTACTTC | TRBJ2-7 | TRBV28 | - | -
CASSLTILDSMNTEAFF | TGTGCCAGCAGCTTAACGATTCTGGACAGCATGAACACTGAAGCTTTCTTT | TRBJ1-1 | TRBV7-3 | - | -
CASSPEGPDQPQHF | TGTGCCAGCTCACCGGAGGGCCCCGATCAGCCCCAGCATTTT | TRBJ1-5 | TRBV18 | - | -
CASTHTGSSYEQYF | TGTGCCAGCACTCACACAGGTAGCTCCTACGAGCAGTACTTC | TRBJ2-7 | TRBV6-5 | - | -
CASSPKRGGGQPQHF | TGTGCCAGCAGCCCTAAACGGGGCGGGGGTCAGCCCCAGCATTTT | TRBJ1-5 | TRBV7-7 | - | -
CASSSSGTNTGELFF | TGTGCCAGCTCATCCAGCGGGACGAACACCGGGGAGCTGTTTTTT | TRBJ2-2 | TRBV18 | - | TRBD2
CASSFDRGYEQFF | TGTGCCAGCAGCTTCGATAGGGGATATGAGCAGTTCTTC | TRBJ2-1 | TRBV7-9 | - | -
CSVGQGFNQPQHF | TGCAGCGTGGGACAGGGGTTCAATCAGCCCCAGCATTTT | TRBJ1-5 | TRBV29-1 | - | TRBD1
CASRPKTGTSVGNEQFF | TGTGCCAGCAGACCGAAGACTGGGACTAGCGTGGGGAATGAGCAGTTCTTC | TRBJ2-1 | TRBV27 | - | TRBD2
CASSDAGGYTF | TGTGCCAGCAGTGACGCCGGGGGCTACACCTTC | TRBJ1-2 | TRBV6-1 | - | -
CASSLVPAGVHEQYF | TGTGCCAGCAGCTTAGTCCCAGCGGGAGTCCACGAGCAGTACTTC | TRBJ2-7 | TRBV7-2 | - | TRBD2
CASSQERGLYNEQFF | TGTGCCAGCAGCCAGGAGCGGGGGCTGTACAATGAGCAGTTCTTC | TRBJ2-1 | TRBV4-2 | - | TRBD2
CASSYAALQNSPLHF | TGTGCCAGCAGTTACGCCGCATTACAAAATTCACCCCTCCACTTT | TRBJ1-6 | TRBV6-6 | - | -
CAWTPGLSSQETQYF | TGTGCCTGGACTCCAGGGCTTTCGAGCCAAGAGACCCAGTACTTC | TRBJ2-5 | TRBV30 | - | -
CASSADTGGRQYF | TGTGCCAGCAGTGCTGATACAGGGGGCAGGCAGTATTTT | TRBJ2-3 | TRBV2 | - | TRBD1
CASSLTSSGRSREQFF | TGTGCCAGCAGTTTAACCTCTAGCGGGAGGTCCCGGGAGCAGTTCTTC | TRBJ2-1 | TRBV28 | - | TRBD2
CASSVDLYQETQYF | TGTGCCAGCAGCGTAGATCTGTACCAAGAGACCCAGTACTTC | TRBJ2-5 | TRBV9 | - | -
CASSQDIRDEQFF | TGTGCCAGCAGCCAAGATATCAGGGATGAGCAGTTCTTC | TRBJ2-1 | TRBV4-2 | - | -
CASSNSGGDNEQFF | TGTGCCAGCAGCAATAGCGGGGGAGACAATGAGCAGTTCTTC | TRBJ2-1 | TRBV5-4 | - | TRBD2
CASSQSWPQYNEQFF | TGCGCCAGCAGTCAATCGTGGCCGCAGTACAATGAGCAGTTCTTC | TRBJ2-1 | TRBV23-1 | - | -
CASRRQGAAEAFF | TGTGCCAGCAGAAGACAGGGGGCGGCTGAAGCTTTCTTT | TRBJ1-1 | TRBV7-6 | - | TRBD1
CASSTYYEQYF | TGTGCCAGCAGCACCTATTACGAGCAGTACTTC | TRBJ2-7 | TRBV11-2 | few | -
CASSQGRQTNTEAFF | TGTGCCAGCAGTCAGGGGAGACAGACCAACACTGAAGCTTTCTTT | TRBJ1-1 | TRBV11-2 | - | -
CASSYRGLYGYTF | TGTGCCAGCAGTTACCGGGGGTTATATGGCTACACCTTC | TRBJ1-2 | TRBV6-5 | - | -
CASSSDRGALSNQPQHF | TGTGCCAGCAGTTCCGACAGGGGAGCGTTAAGCAATCAGCCCCAGCATTTT | TRBJ1-5 | TRBV7-8 | - | TRBD1
CASSTPRGKLGDEGEQYF | TGTGCCAGCAGCACCCCCCGAGGGAAGTTGGGAGATGAAGGCGAGCAGTACTTC | TRBJ2-7 | TRBV9 | once | -
CASSYRDRGSYEQYF | TGTGCCAGCAGTTACCGAGACAGGGGGTCCTACGAGCAGTACTTC | TRBJ2-7 | TRBV6-5 | - | TRBD1
CASSSREGEAFF | TGTGCCAGCAGTTCCCGTGAGGGTGAAGCTTTCTTT | TRBJ1-1 | TRBV6-5 | - | -
CSVGTGSNQPQHF | TGCAGCGTGGGGACAGGTAGCAATCAGCCCCAGCATTTT | TRBJ1-5 | TRBV29-1 | - | TRBD1
CASSSHRVMFTEAFF | TGTGCCAGCAGCTCCCACAGGGTTATGTTCACTGAAGCTTTCTTT | TRBJ1-1 | TRBV7-8 | - | -
CASSFGLAAPYEQYF | TGTGCCAGCAGTTTCGGACTAGCGGCGCCCTACGAGCAGTACTTC | TRBJ2-7 | TRBV27 | - | TRBD2
CASRQGHSNQPQHF | TGTGCCAGCCGACAGGGCCATAGCAATCAGCCCCAGCATTTT | TRBJ1-5 | TRBV2 | - | TRBD1
CASGFSGSGYEQYF | TGTGCCAGCGGGTTTTCGGGTAGCGGCTACGAGCAGTACTTC | TRBJ2-7 | TRBV27 | - | -
CASSTRQGQPLGYTF | TGTGCCAGCAGCACAAGACAGGGGCAGCCCCTGGGCTACACCTTC | TRBJ1-2 | TRBV7-9 | once | TRBD1